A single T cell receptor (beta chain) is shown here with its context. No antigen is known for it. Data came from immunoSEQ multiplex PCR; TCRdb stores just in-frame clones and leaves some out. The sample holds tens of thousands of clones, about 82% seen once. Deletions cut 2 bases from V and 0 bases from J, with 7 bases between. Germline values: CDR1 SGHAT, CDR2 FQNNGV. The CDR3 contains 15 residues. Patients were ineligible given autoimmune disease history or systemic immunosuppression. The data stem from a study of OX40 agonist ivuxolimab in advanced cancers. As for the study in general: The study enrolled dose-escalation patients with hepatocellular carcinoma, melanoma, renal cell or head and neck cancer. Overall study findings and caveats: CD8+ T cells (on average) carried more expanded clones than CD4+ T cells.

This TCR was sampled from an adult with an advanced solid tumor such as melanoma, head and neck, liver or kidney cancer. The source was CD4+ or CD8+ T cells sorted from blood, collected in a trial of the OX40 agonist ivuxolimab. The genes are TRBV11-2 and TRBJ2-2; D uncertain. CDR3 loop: CASSLRDTNTGELFF. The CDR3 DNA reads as TGTGCCAGCAGCTTAAGGGATACGAACACCGGGGAGCTGTTTTTT.